These 14 T cell receptor beta chains were all obtained from the same sample, sequenced in a study of CD8 T cells in ankylosing spondylitis. TCRdb analysed the 5' RACE reads with MiXCR anew, one entry per CDR3 protein. The table has some 800,000 distinct CDR3 sequences, about 11% seen once. These receptors have no known antigen. The study, taken as a whole, reports: One TCR beta motif, made up of under ten highly homologous variants, appeared characteristic of ankylosing spondylitis blood.

Material for sequencing was blood, either unsorted or a sorted T cell fraction (not recorded which). The origin of the receptors is a male donor with ankylosing spondylitis.

The chain joins TRBV7-2 to TRBJ2-7; the D is unclear. This CDR3 is built from 12 residues. Looked up from germline, CDR1 is SGHTA and CDR2 is FQGNSA. Deletions cut 5 bases from V and 4 bases from J, with 9 bases between. CDR3 amino acids: CASSPSHYEQYF. CDR3 DNA sequence: TGTGCCAGCAGCCCTTCCCATTACGAGCAGTACTTC.

This sequence joins TRBV20-1 and TRBJ2-3; 7 bases agree with TRBD2. With 0 bases clipped from V and 5 bases from J, the junction kept 14 bases outside the gene matches. Germline V CDR1 and CDR2: DFQATT, SNEGSKA (reference sequence). This CDR3 has 17 amino acids. The DNA of the CDR3 is TGCAGTGCTAGAGATTTATTAAGACGGGAGGTCGGAGATACGCAGTATTTT. As protein: CSARDLLRREVGDTQYF.

The V gene is TRBV1, the J gene TRBJ1-4; the D call of TRBD1 is as the table states it, not checked on the DNA. TRBV1 is a documented pseudogene. The CDR3 spans 13 residues. The CDR3 DNA reads TGCACCACACCCCTGATTTTTAATGAAAAACTGTTTTTT. The encoded protein is CTTPLIFNEKLFF.

The gene calls are TRBV28 and TRBJ1-5; no clear D gene. Trimming pared 7 bases from V and 6 bases from J, leaving 13 bases between. Germline assignment: CDR1 MDHEN and CDR2 SYDVKM. The CDR3 sequence is 13 residues long. CDR3 sequence: CASTGVWVQPQHF. The CDR3 DNA sequence: TGTGCCAGCACCGGGGTTTGGGTTCAGCCCCAGCATTTT.

This clonotype has just a few counts. The chain recombines TRBV6-2 or TRBV6-3 with TRBJ2-1; possible D gene TRBD1, 5 bases. Germline CDR1 and CDR2: MNHEY and SVGEGT. CDR3 length: 16 residues. The V gene lost 5 bases and the J gene lost 1 base, with 15 bases spanning the gap. CDR3 in DNA: TGTGCCAGCAGTCCCACGCGACAGAGGTCCTACAATGAGCAGTTCTTC. Protein: CASSPTRQRSYNEQFF.

A few counts support this clonotype. The J gene is TRBJ1-1, the V gene TRBV7-9; D not resolved. The V and J ends lost 6 bases and 0 bases respectively, with 20 bases between them. The CDR3 sequence is 17 residues long. The germline gives CDR1 SEHNR, CDR2 FQNEAQ (reference sequence). CDR3 nucleotides: TGTGCCAGCAGACATACCTTGGGAAACGGCATGAACACTGAAGCTTTCTTT. Protein product: CASRHTLGNGMNTEAFF.

The chain couples TRBV5-1 to TRBJ2-1; the match to TRBD2 covers 7 bases. The V segment lost 4 bases and the J segment 4 bases; nucleotides outside the gene matches: 8. Germline loops: CDR1 SGHRS, CDR2 YFSETQ. The CDR3 is 15 amino acids. Here the CDR3 DNA reads TGCGCCAGCAGCGGGGGAGGGTCGGGATACAATGAGCAGTTCTTC. It is translated as CASSGGGSGYNEQFF.

V is TRBV5-1 and J is TRBJ1-1; D is possibly TRBD1 (5 bases). V gave up 3 bases and J gave up 1 base, with 16 bases separating them. Germline V lookup: CDR1 SGHRS, CDR2 YFSETQ. This CDR3 spans 16 amino acids. The CDR3 region has the DNA TGCGCCAGCAGCTCTGATTATGGGGGAGGGAACACTGAAGCTTTCTTT. Its translation: CASSSDYGGGNTEAFF.

This clonotype showed up many times. The CDR3 reads CASSLAYNSPLHF. DNA for the CDR3: TGTGCCAGCAGCTTAGCCTATAATTCACCCCTCCACTTT. The V and J genes are TRBV7-2 and TRBJ1-6; D uncertain. V was pared by 0 bases and J by 3 bases, with 0 bases between. Germline V gene lookup returns CDR1 SGHTA and CDR2 FQGNSA. This CDR3 has 13 amino acids.

V gene TRBV18 combines with J gene TRBJ2-1; the D gene is possibly TRBD2 (5 bases). V was shortened by 1 base and J by 5 bases, with 15 bases between the two germline ends. Germline CDR1 and CDR2: KGHSH and LQKENI. The CDR3 extends over 16 amino acids. The DNA of the CDR3 is TGTGCCAGCTCACCACGAGAAGCGGATACACACAATGAGCAGTTCTTC. The encoded protein is CASSPREADTHNEQFF.

V gene TRBV2 combines with J gene TRBJ1-1; unclear D gene. Germline V gene data show CDR1 as SNHLY and CDR2 as FYNNEI. Trimming took off 8 bases at V and 6 bases at J, with 7 bases between the two ends. The length of the CDR3 is 10 residues. This chain's CDR3 is CASLNSEAFF. In DNA, the CDR3 is TGTGCCAGCTTAAACTCTGAAGCTTTCTTT. Using reference TRBV2 and TRBJ1-1 for the parts outside the CDR3, the full variable domain is EPEVTQTPSHQVTQMGQEVILRCVPISNHLYFYWYRQILGQKVEFLVSFYNNEISEKSEIFDDQFSVERPDGSNFTLKIRSTKLEDSAMYFCASLNSEAFFGQGTRLTVV.

This sequence joins TRBV12-3 or TRBV12-4 and TRBJ1-3; D is uncertain. The CDR3 contains 13 residues. V lost 3 bases and J 6 bases, leaving 9 bases between the germline ends. CDR3: CASSLAPPNTIYF. The CDR3 DNA is TGTGCCAGCAGTTTGGCCCCCCCAAACACCATATATTTT.

The V gene is TRBV7-9, the J gene TRBJ2-1; D is possibly TRBD1 (5 bases). The CDR3 length is 16 residues. Germline V gene lookup returns CDR1 SEHNR and CDR2 FQNEAQ (reference sequence). Trimming stripped 6 bases from V and 9 bases from J, with 24 bases between. CDR3 nucleotide sequence: TGTGCCAGCAGTCAATCCGAGATGTGGGGCAAGGTTGAGCAGTTCTTC. Translated, it gives CASSQSEMWGKVEQFF.

The gene calls are TRBV7-9 and TRBJ1-3; no clear D. CDR1 and CDR2 from the germline V gene are SEHNR and FQNEAQ (reference sequence). Trimming cost V 2 bases and J 0 bases, with 8 bases left between them. The CDR3 is 15 amino acids. CDR3 loop: CASSLTAISGNTIYF. The DNA for the CDR3 is TGTGCCAGCAGCTTAACGGCGATCTCTGGAAACACCATATATTTT.